The TCR beta chain described here comes from a study of response to subunit inactivated influenza vaccine (dated by TCRdb to the late 2010s). Looking at the study overall: Deep quantitative profiling of the T cell receptor repertoire was used in the study to follow responses to a trivalent subunit inactivated influenza vaccine. Study-wide conclusions, independent of this receptor: It was suggested by the authors that each seasonal influenza vaccination may recruit only a limited number of new T cells.

A word on this clonotype: This receptor's antigen is unknown. The input lacks base qualities; no much larger clone sits a single base away.

Cut back by 0 bases and 0 bases, the V and J ends lie 12 bases apart. CDR1 and CDR2 are read off the germline V gene as SGHRS and YFSETQ. The CDR3 runs 16 amino acids, cysteine and phenylalanine included. Just CDR3 DNA is preserved here, 48 bases in frame from base 1. Library method: RT-PCR. Sequenced on an Illumina HiSeq 2500. TCRdb cleaned the public reads at Q25 with fastp, built clones with MiXCR and kept in-frame beta chains. Entries are consolidated by CDR3 protein sequence, retaining the most common genes and DNA. The sample records hundreds of thousands of distinct CDR3 sequences, around 11% of which are singletons. The ten largest clonotypes hold roughly 10% of the sample.

This receptor chain uses TRBV5-1 and TRBJ2-5, with the identity of the D gene unclear. The specimen comprised PBMCs from blood, sampled on the day of vaccination. The clonotype originates from a man between 45 and 60 years old who received an inactivated influenza vaccine. Donor details come from another sample of the same person, matched by shared clones. The nucleotides read TGCGCCAGCAGCTTGGGGTTCCGGATACACCAAGAGACCCAGTACTTC. The translation is CASSLGFRIHQETQYF. Reference TRBV5-1 and TRBJ2-5 genes cover what lies past the CDR3, so the full variable domain is KAGVTQTPRYLIKTRGQQVTLSCSPISGHRSVSWYQQTPGQGLQFLFEYFSETQRNKGNFPGRFSGRQFSNSRSEMNVSTLELGDSALYLCASSLGFRIHQETQYFGPGTRLLVL.